Listed here are 23 T cell receptor beta chains from one sample, sequenced in a study of T cells in Graves' hyperthyroidism and ophthalmopathy. RNA transcripts were the template for amplifying TCR beta CDR3 regions. HTBI primers were used for first-round RT-PCR of the TCR CDR3. TCRdb reprocessed the multiplex PCR reads with MiXCR, giving one entry per CDR3 protein. The profile shows over 650,000 distinct CDR3 sequences, just under 45% of them singletons. Sequencing input: peripheral blood or thyroid tissue (not recorded which). These receptors were taken from an adult man with Graves' disease, either hyperthyroidism or ophthalmopathy (not recorded which).

Here the CDR3 DNA reads TGTGCCAGCAGCTGGACTTACAGGGCCCACTACGAGCAGTACTTC. Its protein is CASSWTYRAHYEQYF. V gene TRBV11-2 combines with J gene TRBJ2-7, with D perhaps matching TRBD1 (6 bases). V lost 4 bases, J lost 3 bases, and 16 bases lay in between. The germline gives CDR1 SGHAT, CDR2 FQNNGV. There are 15 residues in the CDR3.

V usage is TRBV9 and J usage is TRBJ1-2; D perhaps matches TRBD1 (6 bases). CDR1 is SGDLS, CDR2 YYNGEE, per germline. V shed 5 bases and J shed 5 bases, with 19 bases lying between them. There are 15 residues in the CDR3. The CDR3 coding sequence is TGTGCCAGCAGTCAGAACAGGGTATCGGGGTATGGCTACACCTTC. This gives the protein CASSQNRVSGYGYTF.

This clonotype was seen only once. At one of its ends the junction is not consistent with the germline gene, which may arise from a read error. The V gene is TRBV29-1, the J gene TRBJ1-5, with 9 bases that match TRBD1. The CDR3 covers 16 residues. Germline loops: CDR1 SQVTM, CDR2 ANQGSEA. CDR3 protein: CASSGRQGGRNQPQHF. DNA for the CDR3: TGTGCCAGCAGTGGGAGACAGGGGGGCCGCAATCAGCCCCAGCATTTT.

In its sample, this clonotype was seen many times. The chain combines TRBV7-9 with TRBJ1-6; D remains ambiguous. The CDR3 spans 14 residues. Germline loops: CDR1 SEHNR, CDR2 FQNEAQ (reference sequence). The V end lost 2 bases, the J end lost 8 bases, and 10 bases lay between the germline ends. The CDR3 DNA follows: TGTGCCAGCAGCTTAACCGGGAATGATTCACCCCTCCACTTT. Its translation: CASSLTGNDSPLHF.

This clonotype was observed a few times. The chain has TRBV29-1 and TRBJ2-7, with 9 bases identical to TRBD2. The CDR3 sequence is 14 residues long. With 5 bases clipped from V and 0 bases from J, the junction kept 5 bases outside the gene matches. Germline assignment: CDR1 SQVTM and CDR2 ANQGSEA. In DNA, the CDR3 is TGCAGCGTTATAGCGGGGGTTACCTCCTACGAGCAGTACTTC. The encoded protein is CSVIAGVTSYEQYF.

The rearrangement links TRBV2 to TRBJ2-1; no firm D call. The germline V gene encodes CDR1 SNHLY and CDR2 FYNNEI. Trimming removed 6 bases at V and 5 bases at J, with 14 bases between. This CDR3 has 14 residues. Written as DNA, the CDR3 is TGTGCCAGCAGCGAGCCGTTAAGGGACAATGAGCAGTTCTTC. Its protein product is CASSEPLRDNEQFF.

This clonotype was observed a few times. The chain combines TRBV13 with TRBJ2-7; the D call may be TRBD1 or TRBD2 (5 bases each). The V and J ends lost 2 bases and 6 bases respectively, with 14 bases between them. Germline V gives CDR1 PRHDT, CDR2 FYEKMQ (reference sequence). The CDR3 covers 14 residues. For the CDR3, the DNA is TGTGCCAGCAGCTTATCGGACATGGGGGTCGAGCAGTACTTC. Protein product: CASSLSDMGVEQYF. The whole variable domain, filled in from reference TRBV13 and TRBJ2-7, reads AAGVIQSPRHLIKEKRETATLKCYPIPRHDTVYWYQQGPGQDPQFLISFYEKMQSDKGSIPDRFSAQQFSDYHSELNMSSLELGDSALYFCASSLSDMGVEQYFGPGTRLTVT.

This clonotype appeared once. Germline and junction disagree at one end, which may indicate a read error. The chain couples TRBV29-1 to TRBJ2-2, with D possibly matching TRBD2 (6 bases). Per the germline V gene, CDR1 is SQVTM and CDR2 is ANQGSEA. The CDR3 contains 12 residues. CDR3 in DNA: TGCACCGTTAGCGGGAACACCGGGGAGCTGTTTTTT. Its translation: CTVSGNTGELFF.

This chain joins TRBV6-5 and TRBJ1-1; D not certain. The CDR3 is 15 amino acids. Looked up from germline, CDR1 is MNHEY and CDR2 is SVGAGI. V lost 2 bases and J 0 bases, leaving 10 bases between the germline ends. The CDR3 loop reads CASSYQSLLNTEAFF. In DNA form, the CDR3 reads TGTGCCAGCAGTTACCAGTCACTGCTGAACACTGAAGCTTTCTTT.

In its sample, this clonotype was seen many times. The V call is TRBV7-9, the J call TRBJ1-5; D is possibly TRBD1 (5 bases). The CDR3 covers 16 residues. Germline CDR1 is SEHNR and CDR2 is FQNEAQ (reference sequence). V lost 1 base to trimming and J lost 2 bases, with 12 bases between them. In DNA, the CDR3 is TGTGCCAGCAGCTTAGTCCCAGCGGGGGGCAATCAGCCCCAGCATTTT. Encoded protein: CASSLVPAGGNQPQHF.

With respect to this clonotype: This may stem from a read error, because a much larger clone lies one nucleotide away. The chain combines TRBV12-3 or TRBV12-4 with TRBJ1-2; D possibly corresponds to TRBD1 (5 bases). This CDR3 contains 14 residues. The DNA for the CDR3 is TGTGCCAGCAGTTTGCTAGGAGGGGATGGTGGCCACACCTTC. This gives the protein CASSLLGGDGGHTF.

This chain links TRBV10-3 with TRBJ1-2, with D possibly TRBD1 on 5 matching bases. Between the trimmed V and J ends, which lost 4 bases and 7 bases, there was a span of 7 bases. The CDR3 extends over 11 amino acids. CDR1 is ENHRY and CDR2 is SYGVKD in the germline V gene. CDR3: CAISGGAGYTF. DNA of the CDR3: TGTGCCATCAGTGGCGGGGCTGGCTACACCTTC.

The chain is built from TRBV15 and TRBJ1-4; 7 bases match TRBD1. This CDR3 contains 16 residues. The junction had 14 bases not matched to a gene; V was cut back by 5 bases and J by 8 bases. Germline CDR1 LNHNV, CDR2 YYDKDF (reference sequence). The CDR3 loop is CATSETVDRVFEKLFF. The CDR3 DNA sequence: TGTGCCACCAGCGAGACGGTAGACAGGGTGTTCGAAAAACTGTTTTTT.

The rearrangement joins TRBV7-9 to TRBJ2-7, with unresolved D. V dropped 0 bases and J dropped 9 bases, with 9 bases sitting between them. Germline V gene data show CDR1 as SEHNR and CDR2 as FQNEAQ (reference sequence). The CDR3 runs 12 residues. The CDR3 loop is CASSLAAEGQYF. DNA for the CDR3: TGTGCCAGCAGCTTAGCTGCAGAAGGGCAGTACTTC.

Worth noting for this clonotype: Since the CDR3 does not end with the conserved phenylalanine or tryptophan, this likely comes from a read error. The limits of the CDR3 on the DNA are not certain, so only TCRdb's listed CDR3 is given. The rearrangement joins TRBV10-3 to TRBJ1-6. The germline CDR1 and CDR2 sequences are ENHRY and SYGVKD. The CDR3 comprises 8 residues, both ends counted. The CDR3 is CAISELEG.

V is TRBV7-8 and J is TRBJ1-1; possibly TRBD1 for D (5 bases). Between the trimmed V and J ends, which lost 3 bases and 5 bases, there was a span of 10 bases. The CDR3 has 13 residues. In germline, CDR1 is SGHVS, CDR2 FQNEAQ. CDR3 in DNA: TGTGCCAGCAGCTTTACAGGTGAGACTGAAGCTTTCTTT. It codes for CASSFTGETEAFF.

The chain employs TRBV10-3 and TRBJ1-5, with 10 bases matching TRBD1. Germline CDR1 ENHRY, CDR2 SYGVKD. V shed 10 bases, J shed 5 bases, and the junction held 8 bases outside the gene matches. The CDR3 runs 14 residues. CDR3 bases: TGTGCCAGCAGAGAGGGACAGGGGCATCAGCCCCAGCATTTT. Translated, it gives CASREGQGHQPQHF.

The chain joins TRBV9 to TRBJ1-5, with 7 positions matching TRBD1. Trimming took 7 bases from V and 6 from J; bases not matched to a gene: 10. CDR3 size: 14 residues. Germline V gene data show CDR1 as SGDLS and CDR2 as YYNGEE. The CDR3 DNA sequence: TGTGCCAGCTACGACAGGGATGTCGGTCAGCCCCAGCATTTT. The encoded protein is CASYDRDVGQPQHF. The full variable domain, rest sourced from reference TRBV9 and TRBJ1-5, is DSGVTQTPKHLITATGQRVTLRCSPRSGDLSVYWYQQSLDQGLQFLIQYYNGEERAKGNILERFSAQQFPDLHSELNLSSLELGDSALYFCASYDRDVGQPQHFGDGTRLSIL.

This clonotype was seen many times. This chain joins TRBV12-3 or TRBV12-4 and TRBJ2-5; D unresolved. The CDR3 contains 12 residues. The V end lost 6 bases, the J end lost 5 bases, and 10 bases lay between the germline ends. CDR3 sequence reads: CASSKTMETQYF. CDR3 DNA: TGTGCCAGCAGCAAAACTATGGAGACCCAGTACTTC.

CDR3 nucleotides: TGTGCCAGCAGCCTTTCAGGGCTCGGCACTAATGAAAAACTGTTTTTT. It encodes CASSLSGLGTNEKLFF. The chain combines TRBV13 with TRBJ1-4; TRBD1 is a possible D gene (5 bases). The CDR3 has 16 amino acids. The germline V gene has CDR1 PRHDT and CDR2 FYEKMQ (reference sequence). With 5 bases removed from V and 2 bases from J, the gap between germline ends came to 15 bases.

This clonotype showed up just a few times. The chain recombines TRBV5-1 with TRBJ2-5, with D maybe TRBD1 (6 bases). The CDR3 consists of 15 residues. Germline assignment: CDR1 SGHRS and CDR2 YFSETQ. V gave up 0 bases and J gave up 5 bases, with 14 bases separating them. CDR3 DNA sequence: TGCGCCAGCAGCTTGGCTGTCGGGACACACGAGACCCAGTACTTC. As protein: CASSLAVGTHETQYF.

The V and J genes are TRBV25-1 and TRBJ1-1; 7 bases line up with TRBD1. The V segment lost 5 bases and the J segment 10 bases; nucleotides outside the gene matches: 7. The germline V gene has CDR1 MGHDK and CDR2 SYGVNS. This CDR3 has 12 amino acids. In nucleotides, the CDR3 is TGTGCCAGCAGTCTAGGGGGCAATCTAGCTTTCTTT. It encodes CASSLGGNLAFF.

Regarding this clonotype: This may come from a read error, since a much larger clone is one base off. The chain recombines TRBV2 with TRBJ1-2; D might be TRBD1 (6 bases). The germline gives CDR1 SNHLY, CDR2 FYNNEI. The CDR3 loop spans 14 amino acids. Between the trimmed V and J ends, which lost 6 bases and 12 bases, there was a span of 23 bases. CDR3 region: CASSSTGGNEGHTF. The CDR3 region has the DNA TGTGCCAGCAGCTCAACCGGGGGCAACGAGGGCCACACCTTC.